These 5 T cell receptor beta chains were all obtained from the same sample, sequenced in a study of T cells in Graves' hyperthyroidism and ophthalmopathy. Amplification of TCR beta CDR3 regions was performed using RNA transcripts as template. The TCR CDR3 first-round RT-PCR relied on the HTBI primer set. MiXCR, applied by TCRdb to the multiplex PCR reads, yields one record per CDR3 protein. The repertoire holds fewer than 450,000 distinct CDR3 sequences, about 18% seen once, with more than 30% in the top ten. The material sequenced was blood. The receptors come from a woman younger than 45 with Graves' hyperthyroidism that later progressed to Graves' ophthalmopathy.

The chain combines TRBV5-1 with TRBJ2-1; TRBD1 is a possible D gene (5 bases). Germline V gene sequence: CDR1 SGHRS, CDR2 YFSETQ. V lost 4 bases to trimming and J lost 5 bases, with 10 bases between them. This CDR3 has 13 residues. The CDR3 DNA reads TGCGCCAGCAGCCCCGTAGGGGACAATGAGCAGTTCTTC. Residues: CASSPVGDNEQFF.

This clonotype was recorded many times. J is TRBJ2-5 and V is TRBV20-1; 8 bases align to TRBD2. The length of the CDR3 is 17 residues. Germline CDR1 reads DFQATT; CDR2 reads SNEGSKA (reference sequence). J was trimmed by 7 bases and V by 6 bases; bases with no gene match: 22. CDR3 in amino acids: CSAGGARREGFGWTQYF. In DNA form, the CDR3 reads TGCAGTGCCGGTGGGGCCCGTCGGGAGGGGTTCGGTTGGACCCAGTACTTC.

Comments on this clonotype: Possible read error: a much larger clone is one base away. The chain recombines TRBV6-1 with TRBJ2-1, with 14 positions matching TRBD2. Germline V gives CDR1 MNHNS, CDR2 SASEGT. The CDR3 is 15 residues long. CDR3 in DNA: TGTGCCAGCAGTAAAGGGACTAGCGGGGGTGAGGAGCGGTTCTTC. Its translation is CASSKGTSGGEERFF.

This clonotype was detected ten times or more. The V call is TRBV11-3, the J call TRBJ2-1; D remains unclear. V shed 0 bases and J shed 10 bases, with 10 bases lying between them. Germline V gene sequence: CDR1 SGHNT, CDR2 YENEEA. The CDR3 extends over 13 amino acids. CDR3 sequence reads: CASSLEGRLEQFF. Here the CDR3 DNA reads TGTGCCAGCAGCTTAGAGGGCAGATTAGAGCAGTTCTTC.

This clonotype has ten or more counts. The rearrangement links TRBV2 to TRBJ1-2; D is unclear. CDR3 length equals 12 residues. V was cut by 1 base and J by 8 bases, with 8 bases left in between. Germline values: CDR1 SNHLY, CDR2 FYNNEI. CDR3 DNA sequence: TGTGCCAGCAGTGAAGGGGGAGTAGGCTACACCTTC. It codes for CASSEGGVGYTF.